This is a list of T cell receptor beta chains from one sample in a study of T cell changes during pregnancy in multiple sclerosis. This table comes from immunoSEQ multiplex PCR, and its TCRdb copy is limited to in-frame clones, with some not included. Among 95,000 to 150,000 clones listed, around 93% were seen once. The material sequenced was peripheral blood, taken before pregnancy. The source is a female donor with multiple sclerosis, enrolled in a pregnancy study. Both conserved end residues are part of each CDR3. Fields, in order: clone size, V gene, CDR3 protein. Expanded clones get a size class; other rows say once, few or many, or leave the size out.

. | TRBV5-1 | CASSLRGPHQETQYF
. | TRBV28 | CASTLQGQPKDTQYF
. | TRBV5-4 | CASSLISDTQYF
. | TRBV10-3 | CAISPPAGEAFF
. | TRBV30 | CAWNQLDRGQGNTEAFF
. | TRBV6-6 | CATTSHRTSGNTIYF
. | TRBV7-9 | CASRKTGNTEAFF
. | TRBV5-1 | CASSSLGLEAFF
. | TRBV5-4 | CASSLARQETQYF
. | TRBV16 | CASSQFDTNYGYTF
. | TRBV4-1 | CASSQDRDRSDSNQPQHF
. | TRBV11-2 | CASSSGGHWNTEAFF
. | TRBV5-6 | CASSLRDRVTYGYTF
. | TRBV6-1 | CASRFGQGAAEAFF
. | TRBV7-9 | CASSLALGDEKLFF
. | TRBV6-1 | CASSELAGVTQETQYF
. | TRBV2 | CASSGWREAGANVLTF
. | TRBV28 | CASSSPPVRNTIYF
. | TRBV18 | CASSPPAEGGTDTQYF
. | TRBV6-1 | CASSGTSGRPYYEQYF
. | TRBV9 | CASSPSGLAALQETQYF
. | TRBV5-4 | CASSLERGFRGNEQFF
. | TRBV5-4 | CASSLEDRSKTQYF
. | TRBV7-9 | CAFLTRGGGSNTGELFF
. | TRBV7-9 | CASSLRALNTEAFF
. | TRBV27 | CASSLSSYNEQFF
once | TRBV9 | CASSVEVGGTQYF
once | TRBV7-2 | CASSGSPGELFF
. | TRBV27 | CASSWTGGRTGELFF
. | TRBV6-6 | CASSQTGNTEAFF
once | TRBV6-1 | CASARNSYNEQFF
few | TRBV28 | CASRKTSAGELFF
. | TRBV9 | CASSLEGDTQYF
few | TRBV5-1 | CASSFREGEETQYF
. | TRBV5-6 | CASSLERRQPQHF
once | TRBV18 | CASSRDSGRSYNEQFF
. | TRBV19 | CASSKRGIDTEAFF
few | TRBV10-1 | CASSSLASLGNEQFF
. | TRBV19 | CASSISGDPGPDTQYF
. | TRBV4-1 | CASSQASRGSGNTIYF
. | TRBV2 | CASARSGGPQYF
. | TRBV28 | CASNQPPRSGELFF
. | TRBV5-1 | CASSWDNSGNTIYF
. | TRBV5-1 | CASSSLSGTGVTEAFF
. | TRBV6-6 | CASLPGQGAEQYF
. | TRBV6-6 | CASSYGQGAPGQPQHF
once | TRBV14 | CASSQGGLASGTGTDTQYF
. | TRBV27 | CASSSWRGTGAIGYTF
. | TRBV7-9 | CASSLALTEAFF
. | TRBV6-6 | CASAINSGGEQFF